The 29 T cell receptor beta chains presented below share a single source sample, sequenced in a study of CD8+CD57+ T cells in acquired aplastic anemia. Genomic DNA, the template, was used for profiling of the TCR beta VDJ and CDR3. TCRdb redid the calling of the reads with MiXCR, one entry per CDR3 protein. The sample lists around 64,000 distinct CDR3 sequences, over 45% occurring once. Material for sequencing was sorted CD4+, CD8+, or CD8+CD57+ T cells (not recorded which) from PBMCs. Receptor source: a human donor in good health, serving as a control.

Many counts were recorded for this clonotype. The gene calls are TRBV6-1 and TRBJ2-7, with 14 bases that match TRBD2. V lost 6 bases to trimming and J lost 4 bases; unmatched junction nucleotides: 17. The CDR3 has 19 amino acids. Germline assignment: CDR1 MNHNS and CDR2 SASEGT. CDR3: CASRGSTSGRAGRLYEQYF. The CDR3 bases are TGTGCCAGCAGGGGATCGACTAGCGGGAGGGCAGGGCGGCTGTACGAGCAGTACTTC.

This clonotype was seen ten or more times. The gene calls are TRBV6-1 and TRBJ1-4; D is uncertain. The CDR3 runs to 13 residues. Germline CDR1 MNHNS, CDR2 SASEGT. The ends were cut back, 3 bases at V and 8 bases at J, with 10 bases in the middle. CDR3 loop: CASSENWAEKLFF. The CDR3 nucleotides are TGTGCCAGCAGTGAGAACTGGGCGGAAAAACTGTTTTTT.

The chain links TRBV2 to TRBJ2-2; D is possibly TRBD1 (6 bases). The germline V and J ends were trimmed by 6 bases and 6 bases, with 11 bases remaining between them. This CDR3 has 13 residues. Germline V gene data show CDR1 as SNHLY and CDR2 as FYNNEI. Written as DNA, the CDR3 is TGTGCCAGCAGGGAGGCAGGGGCCGGGGAGCTGTTTTTT. This encodes CASREAGAGELFF.

This clonotype is categorized as medium-sized. This chain uses TRBV7-2 with TRBJ1-1; D call uncertain. The length of the CDR3 is 13 residues. Germline V gene sequence: CDR1 SGHTA, CDR2 FQGNSA. V lost 5 bases to trimming and J lost 1 base, with 8 bases between them. CDR3: CASSVRRNTEAFF. The CDR3 coding sequence is TGTGCCAGCAGCGTACGCCGGAACACTGAAGCTTTCTTT.

V usage is TRBV20-1 and J usage is TRBJ2-3; 11 nucleotides agree with TRBD2. The germline V gene has CDR1 DFQATT and CDR2 SNEGSKA (reference sequence). The CDR3 is 15 residues long. J was trimmed by 6 bases and V by 2 bases; bases with no gene match: 7. CDR3 in DNA: TGCAGTGCTAGAATTGCTAGCGGGAGGATTGATACGCAGTATTTT. It specifies CSARIASGRIDTQYF.

This clonotype was recorded at least ten times. V is TRBV5-8 and J is TRBJ2-1, with D tentatively TRBD1 (7 bases). Germline V lookup: CDR1 SGHTS, CDR2 YDEGEE. The V end was cut by 0 bases, the J end by 0 bases, with 16 bases between. The CDR3 totals 18 residues. Written as DNA, the CDR3 is TGTGCCAGCAGCTTGGTGGGGACAGCCGGGGGCTCCTACAATGAGCAGTTCTTC. Translation: CASSLVGTAGGSYNEQFF. Combining the CDR3 with reference TRBV5-8 and TRBJ2-1 gives the whole variable domain EAGVTQSPTHLIKTRGQQATLRCSPISGHTSVYWYQQALGLGLQFLLWYDEGEERNRGNFPPRFSGRQFPNYSSELNVNALELEDSALYLCASSLVGTAGGSYNEQFFGPGTRLTVL.

The chain has TRBV11-3 and TRBJ2-1; perhaps D is TRBD1 or TRBD2 (5 bases each). The V and J ends lost 7 bases and 9 bases respectively, with 13 bases between them. The germline CDR1 and CDR2 sequences are SGHNT and YENEEA. This CDR3 comprises 12 residues. The CDR3 nucleotides read TGTGCCAGCACCGATTGGGGGTCTGAGCAGTTCTTC. Translating it yields CASTDWGSEQFF.

The V and J genes are TRBV29-1 and TRBJ1-2, with a weak D call TRBD1 (5 bases). Germline CDR1 and CDR2: SQVTM and ANQGSEA. This CDR3 has 13 residues. The V and J ends lost 4 bases and 1 base respectively, with 10 bases between them. The CDR3 nucleotides read TGCAGCGTTGTGGACACCGATAACTATGGCTACACCTTC. Its translation is CSVVDTDNYGYTF.

This clonotype was observed a few times. An end of the junction differs from the germline gene, which may be a read error. The chain employs TRBV19 and TRBJ2-1, with D perhaps matching TRBD1 or TRBD2 (5 bases each). From germline, CDR1 is LNHDA and CDR2 SQIVND (reference sequence). The CDR3 contains 14 residues. This CDR3 reads CVSSTRGLNNEQLF. CDR3 in DNA: TGTGTCAGTAGTACACGGGGCCTTAACAATGAGCAGCTCTTC.

This clonotype is labeled as medium-sized. The rearrangement links TRBV15 to TRBJ1-2; 10 positions agree with TRBD1. The CDR3 extends over 15 amino acids. Germline V gene lookup returns CDR1 LNHNV and CDR2 YYDKDF (reference sequence). V was clipped by 0 bases and J by 6 bases; unmatched bases: 4. The DNA of the CDR3 is TGTGCCACCAGCAGAGACAGACAGGGGGCGAATGGCTACACCTTC. Translation: CATSRDRQGANGYTF.

By share of the sample, this clonotype is medium-sized (0.01 to 0.1%). This chain joins TRBV10-2 and TRBJ2-3; 11 bases are shared with TRBD2. V lost 4 bases, J lost 3 bases, and 3 bases stayed unmatched. CDR1 WSHSY and CDR2 SAAADI come from the germline V gene. The CDR3 runs to 15 residues. The CDR3 DNA follows: TGCGCCAGCAGTGCGGCTAGCGGGAGGACAGATACGCAGTATTTT. This translates into CASSAASGRTDTQYF.

This sequence joins TRBV2 and TRBJ2-3, with 9 bases that match TRBD1. The germline gives CDR1 SNHLY, CDR2 FYNNEI. The CDR3 loop spans 14 amino acids. The V gene end was trimmed by 6 bases and the J gene end by 3 bases; junction bases not matched to a gene: 4. CDR3 amino acids: CASRRDRETDTQYF. The CDR3 DNA reads as TGTGCCAGCAGGAGGGACAGGGAAACAGATACGCAGTATTTT.

This chain links TRBV10-3 with TRBJ2-1; D gene unclear. Germline CDR1 reads ENHRY; CDR2 reads SYGVKD. The CDR3 covers 15 residues. Trimming shortened V by 6 bases and J by 0 bases, and 12 bases separated the two germline ends. CDR3 sequence reads: CAIRVEFSSYNEQFF. CDR3 coding DNA: TGTGCCATCAGAGTAGAATTCAGCTCCTACAATGAGCAGTTCTTC.

To note about this clonotype: Sequence at one end of the junction differs from germline and may be a read error. The chain recombines TRBV2 with TRBJ1-1; no definite D call. This CDR3 has 13 residues. CDR1 and CDR2 from the germline V gene are SNHLY and FYNNEI. DNA for the CDR3: TGTGCCAGCAGGGGAGATTCGAACACCGAAGCTTTCTTT. As protein: CASRGDSNTEAFF. Full variable domain (missing parts from reference TRBV2 and TRBJ1-1): EPEVTQTPSHQVTQMGQEVILRCVPISNHLYFYWYRQILGQKVEFLVSFYNNEISEKSEIFDDQFSVERPDGSNFTLKIRSTKLEDSAMYFCASRGDSNTEAFFGQGTRLTVV.

This clonotype was counted only a few times. The chain joins TRBV29-1 to TRBJ1-5; 7 nucleotides line up with TRBD1. J was trimmed by 3 bases and V by 5 bases; bases with no gene match: 4. CDR3 length: 13 amino acids. The germline V gene encodes CDR1 SQVTM and CDR2 ANQGSEA. The CDR3 protein is CSVSQGNNQPQHF. The CDR3 nucleotides are TGCAGCGTTTCACAGGGGAACAATCAGCCCCAGCATTTT. The entire variable domain, with the rest obtained from reference TRBV29-1 and TRBJ1-5, is as follows: SAVISQKPSRDICQRGTSLTIQCQVDSQVTMMFWYRQQPGQSLTLIATANQGSEATYESGFVIDKFPISRPNLTFSTLTVSNMSPEDSSIYLCSVSQGNNQPQHFGDGTRLSIL.

This sequence joins TRBV19 and TRBJ2-1; TRBD2 matches at 10 bases. The V gene's germline CDR1 is LNHDA and CDR2 SQIVND (reference sequence). The CDR3 has 17 amino acids. Germline trimming cut 3 bases from V and 1 base from J; bases unmatched to any gene: 6. The CDR3 reads CASSIGTSAGSYNEQFF. The CDR3 DNA sequence: TGTGCCAGTAGTATCGGGACTAGCGCTGGTTCCTACAATGAGCAGTTCTTC.

In nucleotides, the CDR3 is TGCAGCGTCCCCGGGACAGGGGTTGTCTACGAGCAGTACTTC. Its translation: CSVPGTGVVYEQYF. The chain is built from TRBV29-1 and TRBJ2-7; TRBD1 agrees at 10 bases. V lost 6 bases and J lost 3; bases outside the gene matches: 8. This CDR3 has 14 amino acids. CDR1 SQVTM and CDR2 ANQGSEA come from the germline V gene.

Of note for this clonotype: The CDR3 end shows no conserved phenylalanine or tryptophan, and so a read error is likely. CDR3 protein: CASSPFRDITLSREQYL. CDR3 in DNA: TGTGCCAGCAGCCCTTTCCGGGACATTACGCTATCGCGGGAGCAGTACCTC. The rearrangement joins TRBV5-6 to TRBJ2-7; TRBD1 might be the D (6 bases). Deletions cut 4 bases from V and 7 bases from J, with 27 bases between. The CDR3 length is 17 residues. Looked up from germline, CDR1 is SGHDT and CDR2 is YYEEEE.

The CDR3 nucleotides read TGCGCCAGCCGCTGGGGACAGGGGGAAGATACGCAGTATTTT. It specifies CASRWGQGEDTQYF. The chain joins TRBV5-1 to TRBJ2-3; TRBD1 agrees at 11 bases. Per germline, CDR1 SGHRS and CDR2 YFSETQ. The CDR3 covers 14 residues. V was pared by 7 bases and J by 5 bases, with 6 bases of the junction left unmatched. The variable domain in full, with the rest retrieved from reference TRBV5-1 and TRBJ2-3, is KAGVTQTPRYLIKTRGQQVTLSCSPISGHRSVSWYQQTPGQGLQFLFEYFSETQRNKGNFPGRFSGRQFSNSRSEMNVSTLELGDSALYLCASRWGQGEDTQYFGPGTRLTVL.

The rearrangement links TRBV10-3 to TRBJ1-2; D is uncertain. The V end lost 7 bases, the J end lost 4 bases, and 13 bases lay between the germline ends. Germline assignment: CDR1 ENHRY and CDR2 SYGVKD. The CDR3 runs 13 residues. The CDR3 loop is CAITQAITYGYTF. DNA of the CDR3: TGTGCCATCACCCAAGCAATTACCTATGGCTACACCTTC.

This rearrangement joins TRBV4-2 to TRBJ2-2, with unresolved D. Germline V gene sequence: CDR1 LGHNA, CDR2 YNFKEQ. V dropped 5 bases and J dropped 0 bases, with 4 bases sitting between them. The CDR3 runs to 13 residues. As DNA, the CDR3 is TGTGCCAGCAGCTCCCCGAACACCGGGGAGCTGTTTTTT. Translated, it gives CASSSPNTGELFF.

This chain links TRBV10-2 with TRBJ1-2; tentative D call: TRBD1 (6 bases). The CDR3 covers 12 residues. Germline values: CDR1 WSHSY, CDR2 SAAADI. V was shortened by 6 bases and J by 4 bases, with 9 bases between the two germline ends. CDR3 DNA: TGCGCCAGCAGAGACAGGAGCTATGGCTACACCTTC. Translation gives CASRDRSYGYTF.

The rearrangement links TRBV20-1 to TRBJ1-1, with a weak D call TRBD1 (5 bases). Trimming shortened V by 6 bases and J by 0 bases, and 17 bases separated the two germline ends. Germline CDR1 is DFQATT and CDR2 is SNEGSKA (reference sequence). The CDR3 covers 15 residues. The CDR3: CSASSWRGMNTEAFF. The CDR3 nucleotides read TGCAGTGCCAGCAGCTGGAGGGGTATGAACACTGAAGCTTTCTTT.

This clonotype was detected many times. The chain is built from TRBV30 and TRBJ1-2, with 7 positions matching TRBD1. The V gene's germline CDR1 is GTSNPN and CDR2 SVGIG (reference sequence). V lost 3 bases and J lost 6; bases outside the gene matches: 10. This CDR3 has 14 residues. The CDR3 spells CAWRGLDRDDGYTF. The CDR3 DNA is TGTGCCTGGAGGGGATTAGACAGGGATGATGGCTACACCTTC.

This clonotype is categorized as medium-sized. The chain recombines TRBV19 with TRBJ2-3; no reliable D call. Trimming cost V 6 bases and J 2 bases, with 6 bases left between them. The CDR3 has 12 amino acids. Germline V gene data show CDR1 as LNHDA and CDR2 as SQIVND (reference sequence). This CDR3 is CASSTSTDTQYF. The CDR3 coding sequence is TGTGCCAGTAGCACATCCACAGATACGCAGTATTTT.

This clonotype was counted only a few times. The rearrangement links TRBV29-1 to TRBJ2-5; D possibly matches TRBD1 or TRBD2 (5 bases each). The CDR3 runs to 13 residues. Germline loops: CDR1 SQVTM, CDR2 ANQGSEA. Trimming removed 4 bases from V and 2 bases from J, with 11 bases in between. The CDR3 is CSVGAAGQETQYF. The CDR3, as DNA: TGCAGCGTTGGAGCGGCAGGGCAAGAGACCCAGTACTTC.

This sequence joins TRBV25-1 and TRBJ2-5; 7 positions agree with TRBD1. This CDR3 is built from 13 residues. Germline trimming cut 8 bases from V and 5 bases from J; bases unmatched to any gene: 8. CDR1 and CDR2 (germline): MGHDK, SYGVNS. CDR3 residues: CASRRQGWETQYF. The CDR3 region has the DNA TGTGCCAGCCGGAGACAGGGATGGGAGACCCAGTACTTC. Variable domain in full (rest from reference TRBV25-1 and TRBJ2-5): EADIYQTPRYLVIGTGKKITLECSQTMGHDKMYWYQQDPGMELHLIHYSYGVNSTEKGDLSSESTVSRIRTEHFPLTLESARPSHTSQYLCASRRQGWETQYFGPGTRLLVL.

The rearrangement links TRBV20-1 to TRBJ1-5; TRBD1 is a possible D gene (6 bases). Trimming pared 1 base from V and 0 bases from J, leaving 16 bases between. This CDR3 has 17 residues. CDR1 and CDR2 (germline): DFQATT, SNEGSKA (reference sequence). The CDR3 DNA sequence: TGCAGTGCTAGAGTAATGGGGGACACCCATAGCAATCAGCCCCAGCATTTT. Protein: CSARVMGDTHSNQPQHF.

The chain joins TRBV24-1 to TRBJ2-7, with D unclear. The CDR3 is 16 residues long. Germline-derived CDR1 and CDR2 are KGHDR and SFDVKD. V was cut by 2 bases and J by 0 bases, with 13 bases left in between. The CDR3 coding sequence is TGTGCCACCAGTGATTCCAACCAAACGAACTCCTACGAGCAGTACTTC. It translates to CATSDSNQTNSYEQYF.